Below, one T cell receptor (beta chain) is given with its context. What it binds is not known. The table came from immunoSEQ multiplex PCR; TCRdb's copy has only in-frame clones and leaves some out. The repertoire includes approximately 100,000 clones, about 78% of them detected once, and about 33% sits in the top ten. The CDR3 loop spans 17 amino acids. Trimming took 2 bases from V and 5 from J, leaving 19 bases between them. The germline V gene has CDR1 KGHSH and CDR2 LQKENI. The source of the sample is a study of cytotoxic CD8 clonotypes in ibrutinib-treated CLL. In the study overall: After a median of 68 months, around 15 patients stayed remitted and some 12 progressed; responses had been partial in 24 and complete in 2.

The study, taken as a whole, reports: Against age-matched healthy donors, baseline clonality ran higher and tracked circulating CD8+ T-cell counts. Higher clonality was seen at ibrutinib response and a return toward baseline at progression.

This TCR was sampled from a human donor with chronic lymphocytic leukemia. The V and J genes are TRBV18 and TRBJ2-4; either TRBD1 or TRBD2 may supply D (6 bases each). The starting material was PBMCs, obtained after 12 months of ibrutinib treatment. CDR3 protein: CASSPGSGAGLENIQYF. The CDR3 nucleotides are TGTGCCAGCTCACCAGGTTCGGGGGCTGGGCTCGAAAACATTCAGTACTTC.